This T cell receptor beta chain derives from a study of cytomegalovirus exposure and HLA in healthy donors. Study overall: Later analysis reported that the 120 or so validation repertoires shared the platform of the approximately 670 first-cohort repertoires.

V lost 4 bases and J lost 6, with 14 bases in between. CDR1 and CDR2 from the germline V gene are SGDLS and YYNGEE. The CDR3 is 13 residues long. Points on this clone: Its target is not known.

Clones were read by immunoSEQ multiplex PCR, and TCRdb kept only the in-frame ones, dropping some. This table has about 74,000 clones, 94% appearing once. The approximately 120-subject validation cohort, separate from the 666-subject first cohort, included the donors. Study-wide points: A few of the chains that were CMV-associated were confirmed in vitro to be specific for CMV antigens.

This TCR derives from a young woman in good health and CMV-seropositive. Sequenced material: PBMCs. The V and J genes are TRBV9 and TRBJ2-7; no clear D gene. The CDR3 DNA follows: TGTGCCAGCAGCCTAAAGGAGTATACCGAGCAGTACTTC. This encodes CASSLKEYTEQYF.